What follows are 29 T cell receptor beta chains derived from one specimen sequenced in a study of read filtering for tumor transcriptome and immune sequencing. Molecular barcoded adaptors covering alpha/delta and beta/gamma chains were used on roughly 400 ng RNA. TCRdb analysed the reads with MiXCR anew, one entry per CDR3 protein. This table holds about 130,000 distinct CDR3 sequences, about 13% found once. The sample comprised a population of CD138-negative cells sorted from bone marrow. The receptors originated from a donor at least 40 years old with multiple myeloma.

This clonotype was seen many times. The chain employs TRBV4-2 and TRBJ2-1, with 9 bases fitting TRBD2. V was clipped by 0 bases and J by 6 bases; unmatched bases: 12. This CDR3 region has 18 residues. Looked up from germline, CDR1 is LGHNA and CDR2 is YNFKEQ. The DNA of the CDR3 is TGTGCCAGCAGCCAAGATTCAGCCAGCGGGAGGATGGGCAATGAGCAGTTCTTC. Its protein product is CASSQDSASGRMGNEQFF.

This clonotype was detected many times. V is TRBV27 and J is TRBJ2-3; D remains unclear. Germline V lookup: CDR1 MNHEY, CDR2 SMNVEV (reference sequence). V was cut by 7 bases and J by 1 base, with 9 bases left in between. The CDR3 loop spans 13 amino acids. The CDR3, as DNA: TGTGCCAGCAAGGTTTTGGGCACAGATACGCAGTATTTT. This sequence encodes CASKVLGTDTQYF.

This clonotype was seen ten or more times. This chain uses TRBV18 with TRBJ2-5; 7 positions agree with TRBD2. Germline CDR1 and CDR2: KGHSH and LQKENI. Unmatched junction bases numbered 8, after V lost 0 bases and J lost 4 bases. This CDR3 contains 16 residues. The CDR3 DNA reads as TGTGCCAGCTCACCACCCCTTCCGGGGGGACCAGAGACCCAGTACTTC. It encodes CASSPPLPGGPETQYF.

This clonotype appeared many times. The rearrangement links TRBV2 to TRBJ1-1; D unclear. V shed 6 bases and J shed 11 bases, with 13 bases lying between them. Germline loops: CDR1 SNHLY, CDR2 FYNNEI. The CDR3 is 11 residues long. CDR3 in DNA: TGTGCCAGCAGGTTGGAAGCCGGGGCTTTCTTT. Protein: CASRLEAGAFF.

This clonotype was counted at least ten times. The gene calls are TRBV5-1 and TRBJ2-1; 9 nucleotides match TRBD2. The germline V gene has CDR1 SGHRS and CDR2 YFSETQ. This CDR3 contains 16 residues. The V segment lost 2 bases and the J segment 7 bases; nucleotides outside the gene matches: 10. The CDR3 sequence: CASSFLAGLGVNEQFF. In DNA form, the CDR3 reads TGCGCCAGCAGCTTCCTAGCGGGGCTAGGGGTTAATGAGCAGTTCTTC. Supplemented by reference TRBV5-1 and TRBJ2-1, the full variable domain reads KAGVTQTPRYLIKTRGQQVTLSCSPISGHRSVSWYQQTPGQGLQFLFEYFSETQRNKGNFPGRFSGRQFSNSRSEMNVSTLELGDSALYLCASSFLAGLGVNEQFFGPGTRLTVL.

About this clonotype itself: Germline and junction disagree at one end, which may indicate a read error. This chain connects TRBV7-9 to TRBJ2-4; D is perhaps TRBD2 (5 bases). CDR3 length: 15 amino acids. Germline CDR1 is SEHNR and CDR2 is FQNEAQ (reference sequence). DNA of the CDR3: TGTGCCAGCAGACCACATGGCCTAGCCATAAACATTCAGTACTTC. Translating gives CASRPHGLAINIQYF.

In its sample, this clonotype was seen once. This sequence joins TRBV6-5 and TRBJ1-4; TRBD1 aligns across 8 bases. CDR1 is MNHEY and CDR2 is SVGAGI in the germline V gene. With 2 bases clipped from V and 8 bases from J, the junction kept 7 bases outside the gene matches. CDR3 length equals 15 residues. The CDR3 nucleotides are TGTGCCAGCAGTTACAATGGGGCAGGGGGCGAAAAACTGTTTTTT. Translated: CASSYNGAGGEKLFF.

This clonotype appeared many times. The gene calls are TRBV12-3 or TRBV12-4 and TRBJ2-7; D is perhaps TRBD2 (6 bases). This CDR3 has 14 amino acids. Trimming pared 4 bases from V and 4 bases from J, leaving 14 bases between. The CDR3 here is CASSYGTLMYEQYF. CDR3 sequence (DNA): TGTGCCAGCAGTTACGGGACTTTGATGTACGAGCAGTACTTC.

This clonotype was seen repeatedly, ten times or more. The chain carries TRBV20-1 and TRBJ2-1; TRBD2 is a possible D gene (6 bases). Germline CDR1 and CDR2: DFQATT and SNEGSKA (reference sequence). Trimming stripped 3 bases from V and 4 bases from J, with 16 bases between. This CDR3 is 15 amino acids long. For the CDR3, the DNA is TGCAGTGCTAGGGAGGTGCGGGATTGGTACAATGAGCAGTTCTTC. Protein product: CSAREVRDWYNEQFF.

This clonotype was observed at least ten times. Here the CDR3 reads CASSLVPTSGSTYNEQFF. The CDR3 DNA reads as TGTGCCAGCAGCTTAGTACCGACTAGCGGGAGTACCTACAATGAGCAGTTCTTC. V usage is TRBV11-3 and J usage is TRBJ2-1; TRBD2 aligns across 12 bases. CDR3 size: 18 residues. Losses at the gene ends were 1 base for V and 2 bases for J; bases not matched to a gene: 6. Germline CDR1 reads SGHNT; CDR2 reads YENEEA.

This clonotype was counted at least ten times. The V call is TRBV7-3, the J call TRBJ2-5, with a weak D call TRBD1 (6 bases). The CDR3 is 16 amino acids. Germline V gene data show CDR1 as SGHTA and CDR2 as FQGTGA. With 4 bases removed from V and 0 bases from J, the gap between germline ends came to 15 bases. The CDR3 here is CASSSGTPLYQETQYF. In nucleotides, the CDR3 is TGTGCCAGCAGCTCTGGGACACCTTTGTACCAAGAGACCCAGTACTTC.

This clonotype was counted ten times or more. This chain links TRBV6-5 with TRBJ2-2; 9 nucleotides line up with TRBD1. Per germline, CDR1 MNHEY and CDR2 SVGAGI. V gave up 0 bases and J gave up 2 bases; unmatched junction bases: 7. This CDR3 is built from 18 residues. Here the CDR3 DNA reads TGTGCCAGCAGTTACTCATATATGGACAGGGGTAACACCGGGGAGCTGTTTTTT. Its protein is CASSYSYMDRGNTGELFF.

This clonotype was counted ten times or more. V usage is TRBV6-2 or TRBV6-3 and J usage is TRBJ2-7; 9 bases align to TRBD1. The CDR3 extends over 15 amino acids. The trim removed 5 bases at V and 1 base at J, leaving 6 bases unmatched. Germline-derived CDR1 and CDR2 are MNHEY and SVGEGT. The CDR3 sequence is CASSHTGTGSYEQYF. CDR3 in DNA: TGTGCCAGCAGTCACACCGGGACAGGGTCCTACGAGCAGTACTTC.

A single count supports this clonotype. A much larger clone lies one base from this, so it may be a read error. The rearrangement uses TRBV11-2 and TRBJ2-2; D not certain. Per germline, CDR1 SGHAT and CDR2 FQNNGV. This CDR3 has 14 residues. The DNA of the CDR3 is TGTGCCGGCAGCCCTCTTATCGACACCGGGGAGCTGTTTTTT. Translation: CAGSPLIDTGELFF.

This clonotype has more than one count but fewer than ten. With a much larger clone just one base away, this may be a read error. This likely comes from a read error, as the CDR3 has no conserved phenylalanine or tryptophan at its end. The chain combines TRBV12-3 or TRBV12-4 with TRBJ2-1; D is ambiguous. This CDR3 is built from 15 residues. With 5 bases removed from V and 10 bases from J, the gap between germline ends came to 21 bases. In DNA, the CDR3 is TGTGCCAGCAGTGAAAGGTTTTGGCCCCCCCCGGAGCAGTTCCTC. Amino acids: CASSERFWPPPEQFL.

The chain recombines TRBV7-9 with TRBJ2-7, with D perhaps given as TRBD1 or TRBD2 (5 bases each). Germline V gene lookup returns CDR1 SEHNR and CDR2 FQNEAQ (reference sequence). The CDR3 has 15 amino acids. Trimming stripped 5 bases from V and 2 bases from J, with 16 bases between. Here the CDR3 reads CASSRSGTVTYEQYF. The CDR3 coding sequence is TGTGCCAGCAGCCGGTCCGGGACGGTAACCTACGAGCAGTACTTC.

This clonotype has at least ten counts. This CDR3 reads CASSHDRGGYNEQFF. In DNA, the CDR3 is TGTGCCAGCAGCCATGACAGGGGTGGCTACAATGAGCAGTTCTTC. V is TRBV4-2 and J is TRBJ2-1; TRBD1 matches at 8 bases. Germline CDR1 LGHNA, CDR2 YNFKEQ. V gave up 3 bases and J gave up 3 bases; unmatched junction bases: 4. The CDR3 has 15 residues.

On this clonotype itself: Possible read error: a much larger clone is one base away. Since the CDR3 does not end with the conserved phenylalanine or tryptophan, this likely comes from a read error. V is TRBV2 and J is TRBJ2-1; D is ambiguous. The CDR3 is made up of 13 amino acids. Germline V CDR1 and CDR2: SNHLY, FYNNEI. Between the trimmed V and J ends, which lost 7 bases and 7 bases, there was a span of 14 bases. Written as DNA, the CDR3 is TGTGCCAGCAAGGCACCTCCGAGGAATGAGCAGTTCTCC. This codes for CASKAPPRNEQFS.

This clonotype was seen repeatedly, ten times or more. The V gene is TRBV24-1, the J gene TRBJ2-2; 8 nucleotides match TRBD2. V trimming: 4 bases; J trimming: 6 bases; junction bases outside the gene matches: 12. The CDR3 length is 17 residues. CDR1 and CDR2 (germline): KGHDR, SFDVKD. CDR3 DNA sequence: TGTGCCACCAGTGACAAGAAGCGGGAGTCTCGTCCCGGGGAGCTGTTTTTT. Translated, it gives CATSDKKRESRPGELFF.

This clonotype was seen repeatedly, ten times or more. DNA for the CDR3: TGTGCCAGTAGTGGAGCAGTCGGGAGCTCCTACGAGCAGTACTTC. This encodes CASSGAVGSSYEQYF. The chain recombines TRBV19 with TRBJ2-7; maybe TRBD2 (6 bases). Trimming left V 5 bases short and J 0 bases short, with 14 bases between. This CDR3 comprises 15 residues. CDR1 LNHDA and CDR2 SQIVND come from the germline V gene (reference sequence).

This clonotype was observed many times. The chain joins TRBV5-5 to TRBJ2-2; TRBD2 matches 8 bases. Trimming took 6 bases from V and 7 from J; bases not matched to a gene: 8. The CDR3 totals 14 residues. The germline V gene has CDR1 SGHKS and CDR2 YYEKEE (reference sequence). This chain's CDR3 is CASTGGRSSGELFF. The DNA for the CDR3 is TGTGCCAGCACTGGCGGGAGGAGTAGCGGGGAGCTGTTTTTT.

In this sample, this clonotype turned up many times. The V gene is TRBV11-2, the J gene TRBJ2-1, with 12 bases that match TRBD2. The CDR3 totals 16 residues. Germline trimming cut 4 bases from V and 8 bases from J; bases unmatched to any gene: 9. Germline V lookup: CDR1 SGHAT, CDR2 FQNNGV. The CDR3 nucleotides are TGTGCCAGCAGCTCTCGGACTAGCGGGAAGAGGCATGAGCAGTTCTTC. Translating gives CASSSRTSGKRHEQFF.

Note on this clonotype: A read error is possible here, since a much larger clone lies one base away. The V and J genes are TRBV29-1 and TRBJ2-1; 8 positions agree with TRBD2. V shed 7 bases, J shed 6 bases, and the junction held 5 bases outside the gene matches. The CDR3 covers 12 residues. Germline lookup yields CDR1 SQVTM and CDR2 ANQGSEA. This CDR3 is CSAASGGNEQFF. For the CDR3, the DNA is TGCAGCGCTGCCAGCGGGGGCAATGAGCAGTTCTTC.

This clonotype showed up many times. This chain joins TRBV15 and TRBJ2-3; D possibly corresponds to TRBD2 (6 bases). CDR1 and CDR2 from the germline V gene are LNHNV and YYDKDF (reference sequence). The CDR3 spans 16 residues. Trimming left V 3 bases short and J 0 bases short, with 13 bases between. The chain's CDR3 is CATSRPLGTSTDTQYF. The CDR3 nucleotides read TGTGCCACCAGCAGGCCTCTAGGGACTAGCACAGATACGCAGTATTTT.

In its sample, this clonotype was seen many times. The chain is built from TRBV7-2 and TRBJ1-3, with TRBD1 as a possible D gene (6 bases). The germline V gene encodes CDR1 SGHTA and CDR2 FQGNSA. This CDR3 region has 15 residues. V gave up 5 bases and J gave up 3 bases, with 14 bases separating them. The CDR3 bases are TGTGCCAGCAGCCAAGGGACAATCGGTGGAAACACCATATATTTT. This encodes CASSQGTIGGNTIYF.

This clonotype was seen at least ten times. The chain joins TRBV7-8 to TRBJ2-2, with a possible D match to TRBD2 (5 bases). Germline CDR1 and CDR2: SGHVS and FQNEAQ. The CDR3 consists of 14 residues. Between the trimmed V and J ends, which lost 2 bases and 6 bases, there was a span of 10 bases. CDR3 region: CASSLSAAAGELFF. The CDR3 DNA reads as TGTGCCAGCAGCTTATCGGCAGCGGCCGGGGAGCTGTTTTTT. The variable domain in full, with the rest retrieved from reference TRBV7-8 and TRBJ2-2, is GAGVSQSPRYKVAKRGQDVALRCDPISGHVSLFWYQQALGQGPEFLTYFQNEAQLDKSGLPSDRFFAERPEGSVSTLKIQRTQQEDSAVYLCASSLSAAAGELFFGEGSRLTVL.

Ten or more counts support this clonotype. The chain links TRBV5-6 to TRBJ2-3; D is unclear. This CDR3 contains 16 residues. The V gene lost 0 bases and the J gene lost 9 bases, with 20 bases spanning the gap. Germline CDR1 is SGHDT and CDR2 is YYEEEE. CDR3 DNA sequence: TGTGCCAGCAGCTTGGACTCAGGCCGTCGAAAGGCGACGCAGTATTTT. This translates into CASSLDSGRRKATQYF.

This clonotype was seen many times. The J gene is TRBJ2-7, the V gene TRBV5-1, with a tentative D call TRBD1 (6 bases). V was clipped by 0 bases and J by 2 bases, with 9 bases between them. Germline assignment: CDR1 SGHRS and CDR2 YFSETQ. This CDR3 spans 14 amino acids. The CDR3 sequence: CASSLEAGAYEQYF. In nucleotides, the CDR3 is TGCGCCAGCAGCTTGGAAGCAGGGGCCTACGAGCAGTACTTC.

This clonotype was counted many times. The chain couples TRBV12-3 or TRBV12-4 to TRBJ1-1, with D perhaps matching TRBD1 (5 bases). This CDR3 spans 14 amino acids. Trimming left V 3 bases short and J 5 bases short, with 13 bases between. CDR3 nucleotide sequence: TGTGCCAGCAGTTTGGGGGGGGAGTATACTGAAGCTTTCTTT. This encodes CASSLGGEYTEAFF.